The rows below give T cell receptor beta chains drawn from one sample of a study of blood T cell repertoires in COVID-19. Clones were read by immunoSEQ multiplex PCR, and TCRdb kept only the in-frame ones, dropping some. Of 71,000 or so clones listed, about nine tenths are singletons. Material for sequencing was peripheral blood. These receptors were collected from a woman in her late teens or twenties with acute or convalescent COVID-19. Both conserved end residues are part of each CDR3. D genes are given only for firm matches. Expanded clones get a size class; other rows say once, few or many, or leave the size out.

clone_size: .
v_call: TRBV14
j_call: TRBJ2-1
d_call: TRBD2
cdr3_nt: TGTGCCAGCAGCGTAATCGGGGCGGGAGTTAATGAGCAGTTCTTC
cdr3_aa: CASSVIGAGVNEQFF

clone_size: .
v_call: TRBV30
j_call: TRBJ1-1
d_call: .
cdr3_nt: TGTGCCTGGTGCAGGGCCCGGGACACTGAAGCTTTCTTT
cdr3_aa: CAWCRARDTEAFF

clone_size: .
v_call: TRBV2
j_call: TRBJ2-7
d_call: .
cdr3_nt: TGTGCCAGCAGTTCAAACTACGAGCAGTACTTC
cdr3_aa: CASSSNYEQYF

clone_size: .
v_call: TRBV18
j_call: TRBJ1-1
d_call: TRBD1
cdr3_nt: TGTGCCAGCTCACCGGGACAGACTGAAGCTTTCTTT
cdr3_aa: CASSPGQTEAFF

clone_size: .
v_call: TRBV25-1
j_call: TRBJ1-1
d_call: .
cdr3_nt: TGTGCCAGCAGTGCGTCCGAGGTTTTCACTGAAGCTTTCTTT
cdr3_aa: CASSASEVFTEAFF

clone_size: .
v_call: TRBV6-2/TRBV6-3
j_call: TRBJ2-2
d_call: .
cdr3_nt: TGTGCCAGCAGCCGGGACACCCCGGACACCGGGGAGCTGTTTTTT
cdr3_aa: CASSRDTPDTGELFF

clone_size: .
v_call: TRBV30
j_call: TRBJ1-1
d_call: .
cdr3_nt: TGTGCCTGGAGTGTGGGACACCGAGGCAACACTGAAGCTTTCTTT
cdr3_aa: CAWSVGHRGNTEAFF

clone_size: .
v_call: TRBV5-4
j_call: TRBJ1-1
d_call: .
cdr3_nt: TGTGCCAGCAGCTTGGGCGAGGGCGCTGAAGCTTTCTTT
cdr3_aa: CASSLGEGAEAFF

clone_size: .
v_call: TRBV5-6
j_call: TRBJ2-5
d_call: TRBD1
cdr3_nt: TGTGCCAGCAGCCTGGGGACAGGGAGATTTGAAGAGACCCAGTACTTC
cdr3_aa: CASSLGTGRFEETQYF

clone_size: .
v_call: TRBV15
j_call: TRBJ1-2
d_call: .
cdr3_nt: TGTGCCACCAGCAGAGATGGATGGGGCAGGGGAGACGGCTATGGCTACACCTTC
cdr3_aa: CATSRDGWGRGDGYGYTF

clone_size: .
v_call: TRBV19
j_call: TRBJ2-7
d_call: .
cdr3_nt: TGTGCCAGTAGTATTCCTGGGACTGCCCTGGGGGAGCAGTACTTC
cdr3_aa: CASSIPGTALGEQYF

clone_size: .
v_call: TRBV4-3
j_call: TRBJ1-1
d_call: .
cdr3_nt: TGCGCCAGCAGCCAAGATAAGGGGAGGTACACTGAAGCTTTCTTT
cdr3_aa: CASSQDKGRYTEAFF

clone_size: .
v_call: TRBV10-3
j_call: TRBJ2-2
d_call: .
cdr3_nt: TGTGCCATCAGAGACCCCCATCAGGCAGGGGAGAACACCGGGGAGCTGTTTTTT
cdr3_aa: CAIRDPHQAGENTGELFF

clone_size: .
v_call: TRBV28
j_call: TRBJ1-1
d_call: TRBD1
cdr3_nt: TGTGCCAGCAGTTTAGATAACAGGGGGTCCACTGAAGCTTTCTTT
cdr3_aa: CASSLDNRGSTEAFF

clone_size: .
v_call: TRBV7-2
j_call: TRBJ1-1
d_call: .
cdr3_nt: TGTGCCAGCAGCTTAAGTAGCAGTAACACTGAAGCTTTCTTT
cdr3_aa: CASSLSSSNTEAFF

clone_size: .
v_call: TRBV21-1
j_call: TRBJ2-5
d_call: .
cdr3_nt: TGTGCCAGCAGCAGGCCTAGCGGTCCTAGGGGAGAGACCCAGTACTTC
cdr3_aa: CASSRPSGPRGETQYF

clone_size: .
v_call: TRBV5-6
j_call: TRBJ2-5
d_call: TRBD1
cdr3_nt: TGTGCCAGTACAGGGGCGGGAGAGACCCAGTACTTC
cdr3_aa: CASTGAGETQYF

clone_size: .
v_call: TRBV5-1
j_call: TRBJ1-2
d_call: TRBD1
cdr3_nt: TGCGCCAGCAGCTTGGATGAGGAGGCAGGGGGTTATGGCTACACCTTC
cdr3_aa: CASSLDEEAGGYGYTF

clone_size: .
v_call: TRBV25-1
j_call: TRBJ2-3
d_call: TRBD2
cdr3_nt: TGTGCCAGCAGTGACCCGGCTAGCGGACTCACAGATACGCAGTATTTT
cdr3_aa: CASSDPASGLTDTQYF

clone_size: .
v_call: TRBV28
j_call: TRBJ2-7
d_call: .
cdr3_nt: TGTGCCAGCAGTCCCACGGGACTCAGTAACCCCTACGAGCAGTACTTC
cdr3_aa: CASSPTGLSNPYEQYF

clone_size: once
v_call: TRBV7-9
j_call: TRBJ2-6
d_call: .
cdr3_nt: TGTGCCAAACCTGGGCCCGGGGCCAACGTCCTGACTTTC
cdr3_aa: CAKPGPGANVLTF

clone_size: .
v_call: TRBV11-2
j_call: TRBJ2-7
d_call: .
cdr3_nt: TGTGCCAGCAGGCCTATAACCTCCTACGAGCAGTACTTC
cdr3_aa: CASRPITSYEQYF

clone_size: .
v_call: TRBV20-1
j_call: TRBJ1-2
d_call: .
cdr3_nt: TGCAGTGCTAGTAGACAGCCATTCTATGGCTACACCTTC
cdr3_aa: CSASRQPFYGYTF

clone_size: .
v_call: TRBV2
j_call: TRBJ1-1
d_call: .
cdr3_nt: TGTGCCAGCAGCGAACTACAGGCTAACACTGAAGCTTTCTTT
cdr3_aa: CASSELQANTEAFF

clone_size: .
v_call: TRBV21-1
j_call: TRBJ2-2
d_call: .
cdr3_nt: TGTGCCAGCAGACGGACAGTGAACACCGGGGAGCTGTTTTTT
cdr3_aa: CASRRTVNTGELFF

clone_size: .
v_call: TRBV6-1
j_call: TRBJ2-3
d_call: TRBD2
cdr3_nt: TGTGCCAGCAGTGATGGGGGGGGGACAGATACGCAGTATTTT
cdr3_aa: CASSDGGGTDTQYF

clone_size: .
v_call: TRBV6-6
j_call: TRBJ2-7
d_call: .
cdr3_nt: TGTGCCAGCAGTTACAATACAGGCGGCTACGAGCAGTACTTC
cdr3_aa: CASSYNTGGYEQYF

clone_size: .
v_call: TRBV6-5
j_call: TRBJ1-2
d_call: TRBD1
cdr3_nt: TGTGCCAGCAGAGGACAGGGCGGGTGCACCTTC
cdr3_aa: CASRGQGGCTF

clone_size: .
v_call: TRBV4-1
j_call: TRBJ1-1
d_call: .
cdr3_nt: TGCGCCAGCAGCCGTAACTCGAACACTGAAGCTTTCTTT
cdr3_aa: CASSRNSNTEAFF

clone_size: .
v_call: TRBV6-5
j_call: TRBJ1-1
d_call: .
cdr3_nt: TGTGCCAGCAGTTACTCCGGGGGGTTGGGTACTGAAGCTTTCTTT
cdr3_aa: CASSYSGGLGTEAFF

clone_size: .
v_call: TRBV2
j_call: TRBJ2-1
d_call: TRBD1
cdr3_nt: TGTGCCAGCAGTGAAGCGACAGGGGGCACCGACAATGAGCAGTTCTTC
cdr3_aa: CASSEATGGTDNEQFF

clone_size: .
v_call: TRBV3-1/TRBV3-2
j_call: TRBJ1-6
d_call: .
cdr3_nt: TGTGCCAGCAGCCCCGGACACGGGCTTCCCCTCCACTTT
cdr3_aa: CASSPGHGLPLHF